This T cell receptor beta chain was captured in a study of blood T cell repertoires in COVID-19. Study information: The United States, Italy and Spain provided the acute and convalescent COVID-19 samples. T cells, B-cell-depleted T cells, or PBMCs provided the cDNA or gDNA that served as material.

Sequencing was performed with immunoSEQ multiplex PCR; in TCRdb, only in-frame clones are kept and a portion is missing. The table records around 400,000 clones, 87% of them present only once. Specimen: peripheral blood. The clonotype was recovered from a woman aged 25 to 39 with COVID-19, enrolled during active disease.

The DNA for the CDR3 is TGTGCCAGCAGCCGAGTCACAGGGGTACAGCCCCAGCATTTT. Translated: CASSRVTGVQPQHF. The chain has TRBV3-1 (or the pseudogene TRBV3-2) and TRBJ1-5; 7 nucleotides line up with TRBD1. Trimming took 4 bases from V and 7 from J; bases not matched to a gene: 7. This CDR3 has 14 residues. Per the germline V gene, CDR1 is LGHDT and CDR2 is YNNKEL (reference sequence).